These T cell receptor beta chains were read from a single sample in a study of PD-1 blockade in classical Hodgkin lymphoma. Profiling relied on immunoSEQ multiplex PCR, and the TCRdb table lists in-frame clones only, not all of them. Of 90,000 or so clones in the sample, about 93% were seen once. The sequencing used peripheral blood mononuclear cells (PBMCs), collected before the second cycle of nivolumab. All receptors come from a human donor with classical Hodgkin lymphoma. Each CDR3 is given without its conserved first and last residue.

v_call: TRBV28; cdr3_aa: ASRNNEKLF
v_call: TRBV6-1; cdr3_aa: ASSEIRSNTEAF
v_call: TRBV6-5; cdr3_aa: ASSRDTGNTIY
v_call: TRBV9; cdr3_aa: ASSFSGLRPNYGYT
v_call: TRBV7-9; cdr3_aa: ASSTGFGAENIQY
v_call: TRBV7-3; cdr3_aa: ASSLSGSGLYEQY
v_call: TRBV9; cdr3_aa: ASSVAGQYNSPLH
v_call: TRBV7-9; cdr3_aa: ASSLKGLVSYEQY
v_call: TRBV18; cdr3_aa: ASSPYRDRGWDRTEAF
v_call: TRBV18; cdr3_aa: ASSPIYDEKLF
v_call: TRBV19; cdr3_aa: ASSMDRGNYGYT
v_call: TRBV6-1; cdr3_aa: ASSEGQGYQETQY
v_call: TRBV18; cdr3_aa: ASSRDRGESEQY
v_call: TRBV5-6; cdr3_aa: ASSPRGSGNTIY
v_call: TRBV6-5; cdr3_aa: ASSWTGGLSYEQY
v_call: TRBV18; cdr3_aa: ASSLRAGIGTDTQY
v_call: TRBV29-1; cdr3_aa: SVGGQGTDTQY
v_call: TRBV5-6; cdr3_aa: ASSLGQNYGYT
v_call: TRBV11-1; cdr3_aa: ASSLKGGLNTGELF